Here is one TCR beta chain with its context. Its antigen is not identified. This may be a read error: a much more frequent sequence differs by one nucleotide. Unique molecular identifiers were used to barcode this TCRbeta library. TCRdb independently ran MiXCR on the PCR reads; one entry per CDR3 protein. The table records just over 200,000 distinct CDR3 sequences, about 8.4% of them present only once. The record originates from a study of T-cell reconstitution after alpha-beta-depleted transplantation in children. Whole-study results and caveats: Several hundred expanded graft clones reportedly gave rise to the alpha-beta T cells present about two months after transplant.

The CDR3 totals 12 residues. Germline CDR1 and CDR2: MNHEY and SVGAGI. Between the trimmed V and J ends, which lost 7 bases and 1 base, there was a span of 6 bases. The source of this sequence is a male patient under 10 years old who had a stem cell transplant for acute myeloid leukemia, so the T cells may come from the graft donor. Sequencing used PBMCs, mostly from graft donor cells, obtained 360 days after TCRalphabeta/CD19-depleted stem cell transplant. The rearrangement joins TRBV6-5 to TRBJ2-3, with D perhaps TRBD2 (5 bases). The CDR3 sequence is CASNGGTDTQYF. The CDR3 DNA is TGTGCCAGCAACGGGGGCACAGATACGCAGTATTTT.